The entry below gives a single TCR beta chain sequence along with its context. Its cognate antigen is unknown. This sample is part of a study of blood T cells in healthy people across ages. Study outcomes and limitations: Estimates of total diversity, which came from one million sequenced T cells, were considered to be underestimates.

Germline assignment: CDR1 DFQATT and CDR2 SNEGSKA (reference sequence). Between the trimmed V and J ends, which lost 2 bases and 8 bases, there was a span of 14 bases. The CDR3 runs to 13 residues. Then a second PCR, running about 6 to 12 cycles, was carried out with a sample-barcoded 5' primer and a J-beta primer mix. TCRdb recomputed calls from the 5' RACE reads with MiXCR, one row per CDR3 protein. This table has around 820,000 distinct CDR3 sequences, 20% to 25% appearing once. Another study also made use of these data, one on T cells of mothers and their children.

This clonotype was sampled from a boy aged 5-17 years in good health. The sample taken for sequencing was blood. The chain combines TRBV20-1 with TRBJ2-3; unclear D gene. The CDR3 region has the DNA TGCAGTGCTAGACAAGACCCGACCGCTACGCAGTATTTT. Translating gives CSARQDPTATQYF.